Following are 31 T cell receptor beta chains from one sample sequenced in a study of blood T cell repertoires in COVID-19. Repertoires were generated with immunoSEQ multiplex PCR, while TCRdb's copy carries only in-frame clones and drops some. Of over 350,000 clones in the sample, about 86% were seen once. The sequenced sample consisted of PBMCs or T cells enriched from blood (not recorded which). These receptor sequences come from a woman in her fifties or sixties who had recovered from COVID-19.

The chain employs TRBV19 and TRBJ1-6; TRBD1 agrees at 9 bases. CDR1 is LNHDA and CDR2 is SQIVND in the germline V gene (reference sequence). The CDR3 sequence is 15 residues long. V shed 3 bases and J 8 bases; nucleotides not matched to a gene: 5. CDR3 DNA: TGTGCCAGTAGTATGGGTCGGACAGGGGATTCACCCCTCCACTTT. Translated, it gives CASSMGRTGDSPLHF.

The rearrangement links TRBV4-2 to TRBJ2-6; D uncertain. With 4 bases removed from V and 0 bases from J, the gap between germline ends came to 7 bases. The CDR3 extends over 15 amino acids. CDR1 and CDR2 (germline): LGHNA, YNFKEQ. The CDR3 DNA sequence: TGTGCCAGCAGCCTAGGAGACTCTGGGGCCAACGTCCTGACTTTC. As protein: CASSLGDSGANVLTF.

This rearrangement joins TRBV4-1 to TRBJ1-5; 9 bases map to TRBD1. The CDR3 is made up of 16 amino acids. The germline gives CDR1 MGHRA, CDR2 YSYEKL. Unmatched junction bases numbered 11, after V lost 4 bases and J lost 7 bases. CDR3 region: CASSPQGQGTLQPQHF. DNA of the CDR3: TGCGCCAGCAGCCCCCAAGGACAGGGGACATTACAGCCCCAGCATTTT.

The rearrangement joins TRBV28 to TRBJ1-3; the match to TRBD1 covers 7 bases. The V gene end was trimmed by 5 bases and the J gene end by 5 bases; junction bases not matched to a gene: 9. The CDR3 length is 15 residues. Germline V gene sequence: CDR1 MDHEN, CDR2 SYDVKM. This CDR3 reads CASSLQRQGRNTIYF. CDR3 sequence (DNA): TGTGCCAGCAGTCTCCAAAGACAGGGAAGAAACACCATATATTTT. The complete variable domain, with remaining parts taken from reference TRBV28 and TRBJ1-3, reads DVKVTQSSRYLVKRTGEKVFLECVQDMDHENMFWYRQDPGLGLRLIYFSYDVKMKEKGDIPEGYSVSREKKERFSLILESASTNQTSMYLCASSLQRQGRNTIYFGEGSWLTVV.

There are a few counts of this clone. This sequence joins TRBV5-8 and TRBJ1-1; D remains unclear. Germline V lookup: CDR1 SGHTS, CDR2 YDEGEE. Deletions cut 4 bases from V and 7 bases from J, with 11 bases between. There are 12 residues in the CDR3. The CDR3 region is CASSLGDLEAFF. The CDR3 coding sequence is TGTGCCAGCAGCCTCGGGGATCTTGAAGCTTTCTTT.

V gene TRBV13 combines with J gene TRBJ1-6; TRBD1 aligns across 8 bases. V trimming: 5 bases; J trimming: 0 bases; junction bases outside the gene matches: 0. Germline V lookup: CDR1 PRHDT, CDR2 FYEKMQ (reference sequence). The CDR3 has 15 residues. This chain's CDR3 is CASSTGGSYNSPLHF. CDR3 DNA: TGTGCCAGCAGCACAGGGGGCTCCTATAATTCACCCCTCCACTTT. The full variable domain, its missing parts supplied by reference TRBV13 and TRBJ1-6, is AAGVIQSPRHLIKEKRETATLKCYPIPRHDTVYWYQQGPGQDPQFLISFYEKMQSDKGSIPDRFSAQQFSDYHSELNMSSLELGDSALYFCASSTGGSYNSPLHFGNGTRLTVT.

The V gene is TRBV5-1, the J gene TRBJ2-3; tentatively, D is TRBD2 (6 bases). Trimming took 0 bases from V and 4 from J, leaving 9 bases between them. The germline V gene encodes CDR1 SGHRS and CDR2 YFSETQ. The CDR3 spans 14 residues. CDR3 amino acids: CASSLAGLPDTQYF. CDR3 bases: TGCGCCAGCAGCTTGGCGGGACTTCCAGATACGCAGTATTTT.

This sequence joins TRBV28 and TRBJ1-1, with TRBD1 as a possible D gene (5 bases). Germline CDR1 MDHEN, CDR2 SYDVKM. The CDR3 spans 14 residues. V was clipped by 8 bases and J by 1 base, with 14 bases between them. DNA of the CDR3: TGTGCCAGCTCTCAGCCGGGGGGGAACACTGAAGCTTTCTTT. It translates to CASSQPGGNTEAFF.

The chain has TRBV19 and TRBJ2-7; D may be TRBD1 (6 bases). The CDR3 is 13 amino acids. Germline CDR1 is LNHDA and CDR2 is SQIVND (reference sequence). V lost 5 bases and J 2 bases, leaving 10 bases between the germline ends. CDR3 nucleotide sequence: TGTGCCAGTAGTCCCCACAGGGCCTACGAGCAGTACTTC. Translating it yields CASSPHRAYEQYF.

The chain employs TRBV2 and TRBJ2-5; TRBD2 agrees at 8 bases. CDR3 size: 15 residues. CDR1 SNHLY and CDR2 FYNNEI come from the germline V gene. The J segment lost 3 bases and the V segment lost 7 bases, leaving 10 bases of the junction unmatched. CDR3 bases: TGTGCCAGCACTCCCGGGAGGGAGGTTGAAGAGACCCAGTACTTC. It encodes CASTPGREVEETQYF.

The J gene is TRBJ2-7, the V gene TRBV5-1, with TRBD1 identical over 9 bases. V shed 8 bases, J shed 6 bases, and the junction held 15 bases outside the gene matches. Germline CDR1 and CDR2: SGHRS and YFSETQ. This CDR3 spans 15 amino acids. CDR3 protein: CASTGGTSFSGEQYF. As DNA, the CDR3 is TGCGCCAGTACAGGGGGCACCAGCTTTTCGGGCGAGCAGTACTTC.

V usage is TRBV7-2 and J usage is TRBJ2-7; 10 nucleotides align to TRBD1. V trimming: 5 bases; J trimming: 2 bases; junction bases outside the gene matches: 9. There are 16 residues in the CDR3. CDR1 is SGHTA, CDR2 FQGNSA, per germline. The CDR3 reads CASSPGGTGDTYEQYF. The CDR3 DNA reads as TGTGCCAGCAGCCCCGGGGGGACAGGGGACACCTACGAGCAGTACTTC.

The chain's CDR3 is CASSSPGTGSYEQYF. The CDR3 DNA sequence: TGCGCCAGCAGCTCACCCGGGACAGGATCCTACGAGCAGTACTTC. V usage is TRBV5-1 and J usage is TRBJ2-7; 8 bases map to TRBD1. The CDR3 is made up of 15 amino acids. The ends lost 3 bases at V and 1 base at J; junction bases unmatched: 6. The V gene's germline CDR1 is SGHRS and CDR2 YFSETQ. The entire variable domain, with the rest obtained from reference TRBV5-1 and TRBJ2-7, is as follows: KAGVTQTPRYLIKTRGQQVTLSCSPISGHRSVSWYQQTPGQGLQFLFEYFSETQRNKGNFPGRFSGRQFSNSRSEMNVSTLELGDSALYLCASSSPGTGSYEQYFGPGTRLTVT.

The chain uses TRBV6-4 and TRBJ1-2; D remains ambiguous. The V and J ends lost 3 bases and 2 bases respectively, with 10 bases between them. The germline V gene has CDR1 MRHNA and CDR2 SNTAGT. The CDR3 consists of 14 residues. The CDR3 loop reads CASSDPKTNYGYTF. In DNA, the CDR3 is TGTGCCAGCAGTGATCCCAAGACAAACTATGGCTACACCTTC.

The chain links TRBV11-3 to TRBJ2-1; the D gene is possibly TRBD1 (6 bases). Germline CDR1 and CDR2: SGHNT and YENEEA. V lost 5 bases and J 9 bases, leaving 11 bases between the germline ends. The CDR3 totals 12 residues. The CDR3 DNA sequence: TGTGCCAGCAGCAACCCAGGGGCTGAGCAGTTCTTC. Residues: CASSNPGAEQFF.

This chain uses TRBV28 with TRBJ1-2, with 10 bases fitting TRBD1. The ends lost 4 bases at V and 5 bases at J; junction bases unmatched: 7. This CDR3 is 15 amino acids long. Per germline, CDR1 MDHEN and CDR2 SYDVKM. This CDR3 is CASSSQTGGGYGYTF. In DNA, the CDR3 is TGTGCCAGCAGTTCTCAGACAGGGGGCGGGTATGGCTACACCTTC.

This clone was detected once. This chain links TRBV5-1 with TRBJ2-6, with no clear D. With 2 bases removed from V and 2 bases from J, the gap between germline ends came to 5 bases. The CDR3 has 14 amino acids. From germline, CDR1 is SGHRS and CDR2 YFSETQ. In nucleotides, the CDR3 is TGCGCCAGCAGCTTAAGAGCTGGGGCCAACGTCCTGACTTTC. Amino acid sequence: CASSLRAGANVLTF.

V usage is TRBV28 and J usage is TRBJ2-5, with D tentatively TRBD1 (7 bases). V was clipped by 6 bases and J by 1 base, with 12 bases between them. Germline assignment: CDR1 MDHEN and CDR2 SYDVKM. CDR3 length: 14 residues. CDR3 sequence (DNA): TGTGCCAGCAGCCCGGGGGACAGCCAAGAGACCCAGTACTTC. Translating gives CASSPGDSQETQYF.

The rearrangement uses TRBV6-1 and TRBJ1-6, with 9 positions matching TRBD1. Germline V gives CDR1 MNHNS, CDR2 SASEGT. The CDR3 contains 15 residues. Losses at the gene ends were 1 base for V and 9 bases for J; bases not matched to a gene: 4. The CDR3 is CASSEGGTGSSPLHF. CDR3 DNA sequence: TGTGCCAGCAGTGAAGGGGGGACAGGGAGTTCACCCCTCCACTTT.

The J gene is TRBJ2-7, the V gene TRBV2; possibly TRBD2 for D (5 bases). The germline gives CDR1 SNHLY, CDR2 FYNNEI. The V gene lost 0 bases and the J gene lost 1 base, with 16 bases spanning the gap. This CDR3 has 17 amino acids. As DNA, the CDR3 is TGTGCCAGCAGTGAAGCGGGTTCGAGGACGGGGTCCTACGAGCAGTACTTC. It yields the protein CASSEAGSRTGSYEQYF. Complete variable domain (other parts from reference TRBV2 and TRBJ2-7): EPEVTQTPSHQVTQMGQEVILRCVPISNHLYFYWYRQILGQKVEFLVSFYNNEISEKSEIFDDQFSVERPDGSNFTLKIRSTKLEDSAMYFCASSEAGSRTGSYEQYFGPGTRLTVT.

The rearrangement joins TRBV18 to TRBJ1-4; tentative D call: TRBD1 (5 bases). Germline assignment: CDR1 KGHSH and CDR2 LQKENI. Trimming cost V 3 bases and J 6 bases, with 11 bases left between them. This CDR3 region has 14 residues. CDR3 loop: CASSPGLGDEKLFF. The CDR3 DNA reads TGTGCCAGCTCACCGGGACTGGGAGATGAAAAACTGTTTTTT.

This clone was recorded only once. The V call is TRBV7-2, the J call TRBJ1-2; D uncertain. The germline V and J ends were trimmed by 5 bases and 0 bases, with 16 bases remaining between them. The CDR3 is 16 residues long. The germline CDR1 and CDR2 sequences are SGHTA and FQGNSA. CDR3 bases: TGTGCCAGCAGCCCCCGAACGGGTATAGCTAACTATGGCTACACCTTC. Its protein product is CASSPRTGIANYGYTF.

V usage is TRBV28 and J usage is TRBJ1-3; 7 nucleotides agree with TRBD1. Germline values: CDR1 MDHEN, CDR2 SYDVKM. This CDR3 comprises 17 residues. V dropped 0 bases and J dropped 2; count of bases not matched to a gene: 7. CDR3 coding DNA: TGTGCCAGCAGTTTATGGACCACAGGGGAAACTGGAAACACCATATATTTT. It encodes CASSLWTTGETGNTIYF.

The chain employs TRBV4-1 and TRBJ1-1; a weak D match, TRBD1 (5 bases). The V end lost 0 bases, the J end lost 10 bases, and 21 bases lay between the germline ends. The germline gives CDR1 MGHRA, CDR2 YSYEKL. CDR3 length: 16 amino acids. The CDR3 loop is CASSQERGGPGLGAFF. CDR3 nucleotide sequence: TGCGCCAGCAGCCAAGAGCGAGGAGGACCGGGACTAGGAGCTTTCTTT.

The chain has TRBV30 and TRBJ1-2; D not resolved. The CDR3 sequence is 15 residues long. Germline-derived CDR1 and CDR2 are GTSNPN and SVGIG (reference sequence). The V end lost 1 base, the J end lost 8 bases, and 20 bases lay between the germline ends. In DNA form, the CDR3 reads TGTGCCTGGAGTGGTGTTGTGGCAGGCCGTACGGGCTACACCTTC. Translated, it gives CAWSGVVAGRTGYTF.

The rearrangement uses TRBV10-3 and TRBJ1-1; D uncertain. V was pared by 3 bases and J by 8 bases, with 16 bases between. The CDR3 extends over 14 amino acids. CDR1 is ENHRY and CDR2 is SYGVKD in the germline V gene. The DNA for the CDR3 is TGTGCCATCAGTGATAACAGTGAGAATGTAGAAGCTTTCTTT. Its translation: CAISDNSENVEAFF.

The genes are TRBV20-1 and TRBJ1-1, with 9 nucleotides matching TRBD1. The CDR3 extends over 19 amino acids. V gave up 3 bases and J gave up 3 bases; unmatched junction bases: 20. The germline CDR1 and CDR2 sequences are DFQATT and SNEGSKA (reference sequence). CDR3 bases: TGCAGTGCTAGTCGGTATCGGGAGGACAGGGGAGGTGTGTACACTGAAGCTTTCTTT. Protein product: CSASRYREDRGGVYTEAFF.

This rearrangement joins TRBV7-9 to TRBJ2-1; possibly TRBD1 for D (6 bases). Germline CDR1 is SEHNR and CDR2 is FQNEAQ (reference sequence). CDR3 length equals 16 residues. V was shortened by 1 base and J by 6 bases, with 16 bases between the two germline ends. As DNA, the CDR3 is TGTGCCAGCAGCTTAGGGGGACACTTTAGCTTCAATGAGCAGTTCTTC. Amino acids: CASSLGGHFSFNEQFF.

The CDR3 spells CASRDSKLNEKLFF. The CDR3 region has the DNA TGTGCCAGCAGGGACTCCAAACTTAATGAAAAACTGTTTTTT. The V and J genes are TRBV6-5 and TRBJ1-4; D unclear. This CDR3 is 14 amino acids long. V was shortened by 6 bases and J by 4 bases, with 12 bases between the two germline ends. CDR1 is MNHEY and CDR2 is SVGAGI in the germline V gene.

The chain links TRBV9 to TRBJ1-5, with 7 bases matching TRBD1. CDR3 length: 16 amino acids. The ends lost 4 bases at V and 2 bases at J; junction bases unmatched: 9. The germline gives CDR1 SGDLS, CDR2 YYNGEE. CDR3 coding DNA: TGTGCCAGCAGCTCTAAACAGGGGATATGCAATCAGCCCCAGCATTTT. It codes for CASSSKQGICNQPQHF.

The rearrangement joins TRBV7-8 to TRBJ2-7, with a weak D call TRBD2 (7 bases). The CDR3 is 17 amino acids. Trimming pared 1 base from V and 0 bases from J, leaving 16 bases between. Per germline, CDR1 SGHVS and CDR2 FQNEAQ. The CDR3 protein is CASSLEGGGPSSYEQYF. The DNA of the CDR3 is TGTGCCAGCAGCTTAGAAGGCGGGGGCCCCAGCTCCTACGAGCAGTACTTC.